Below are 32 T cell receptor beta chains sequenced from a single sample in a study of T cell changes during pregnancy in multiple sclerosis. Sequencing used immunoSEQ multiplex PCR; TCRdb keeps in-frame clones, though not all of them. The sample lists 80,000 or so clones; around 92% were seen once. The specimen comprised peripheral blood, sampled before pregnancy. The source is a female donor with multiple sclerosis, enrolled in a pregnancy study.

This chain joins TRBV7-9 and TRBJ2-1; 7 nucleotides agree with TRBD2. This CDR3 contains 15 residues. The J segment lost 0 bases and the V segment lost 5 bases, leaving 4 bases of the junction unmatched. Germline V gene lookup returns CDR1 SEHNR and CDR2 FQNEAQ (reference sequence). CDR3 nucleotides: TGTGCCAGCAGCCCCTGGGGGGGCTCCTACAATGAGCAGTTCTTC. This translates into CASSPWGGSYNEQFF.

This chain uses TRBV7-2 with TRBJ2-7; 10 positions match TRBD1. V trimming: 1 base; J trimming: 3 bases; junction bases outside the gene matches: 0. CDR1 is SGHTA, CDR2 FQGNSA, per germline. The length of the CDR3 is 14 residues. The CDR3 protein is CASSLGDRGYEQYF. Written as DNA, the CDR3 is TGTGCCAGCAGCTTAGGGGACAGGGGCTACGAGCAGTACTTC.

The CDR3 spells CASPGQGALGANVLTF. CDR3 nucleotides: TGTGCCAGCCCGGGACAGGGGGCGCTTGGGGCCAACGTCCTGACTTTC. V and J are TRBV11-2 and TRBJ2-6; TRBD1 aligns across 12 bases. V lost 8 bases to trimming and J lost 3 bases; unmatched junction nucleotides: 5. The CDR3 extends over 16 amino acids. Looked up from germline, CDR1 is SGHAT and CDR2 is FQNNGV.

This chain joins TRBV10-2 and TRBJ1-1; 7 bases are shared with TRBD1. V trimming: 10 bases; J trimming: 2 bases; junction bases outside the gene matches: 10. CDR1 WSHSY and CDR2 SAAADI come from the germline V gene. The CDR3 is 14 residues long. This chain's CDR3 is CATTDRASNTEAFF. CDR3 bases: TGCGCCACTACAGACAGGGCAAGTAACACTGAAGCTTTCTTT.

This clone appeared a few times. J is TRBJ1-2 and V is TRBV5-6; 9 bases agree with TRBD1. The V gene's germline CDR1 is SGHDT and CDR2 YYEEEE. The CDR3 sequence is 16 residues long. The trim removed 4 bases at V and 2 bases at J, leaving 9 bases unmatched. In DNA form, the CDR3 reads TGTGCCAGCAGCCTTCCGGGACAGGGCAAAAACTATGGCTACACCTTC. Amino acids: CASSLPGQGKNYGYTF.

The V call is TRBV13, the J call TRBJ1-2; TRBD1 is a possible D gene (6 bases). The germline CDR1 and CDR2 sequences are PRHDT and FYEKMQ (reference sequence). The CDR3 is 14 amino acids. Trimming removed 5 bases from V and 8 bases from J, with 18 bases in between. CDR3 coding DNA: TGTGCCAGCAGCCCACCCTACAGGGTAGAGGGCTACACCTTC. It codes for CASSPPYRVEGYTF.

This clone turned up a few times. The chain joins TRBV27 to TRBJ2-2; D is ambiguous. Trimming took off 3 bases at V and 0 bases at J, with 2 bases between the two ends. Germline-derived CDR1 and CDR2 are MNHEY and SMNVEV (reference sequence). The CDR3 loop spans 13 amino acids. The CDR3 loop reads CASSFTNTGELFF. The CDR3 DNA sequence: TGTGCCAGCAGTTTTACGAACACCGGGGAGCTGTTTTTT.

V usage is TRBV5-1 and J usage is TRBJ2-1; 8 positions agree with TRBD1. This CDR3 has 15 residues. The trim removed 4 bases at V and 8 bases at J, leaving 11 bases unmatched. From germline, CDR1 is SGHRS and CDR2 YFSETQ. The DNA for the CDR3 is TGCGCCAGCAGCATGTCGGACAGGGCCTTGGATGAGCAGTTCTTC. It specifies CASSMSDRALDEQFF.

CDR3 in amino acids: CASSLASSPTTQYF. DNA for the CDR3: TGTGCCAGCAGCTTGGCTAGCAGCCCTACGACCCAGTACTTC. The chain combines TRBV5-6 with TRBJ2-5; weak D call: TRBD2 (5 bases). Per germline, CDR1 SGHDT and CDR2 YYEEEE. V was pared by 0 bases and J by 7 bases, with 13 bases between. This CDR3 spans 14 amino acids.

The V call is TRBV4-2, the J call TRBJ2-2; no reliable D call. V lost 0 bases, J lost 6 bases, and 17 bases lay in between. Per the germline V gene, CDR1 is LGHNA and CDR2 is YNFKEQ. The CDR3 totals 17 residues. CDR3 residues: CASSQDKAATAAGELFF. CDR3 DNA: TGTGCCAGCAGCCAAGATAAGGCGGCGACCGCGGCCGGGGAGCTGTTTTTT.

The CDR3 DNA reads as TGTGCCAGTAGTATCGCCCTACAGAGCTCCTACGAGCAGTACTTC. Its protein product is CASSIALQSSYEQYF. V usage is TRBV19 and J usage is TRBJ2-7; D is unclear. The CDR3 extends over 15 amino acids. The germline gives CDR1 LNHDA, CDR2 SQIVND (reference sequence). V lost 3 bases to trimming and J lost 0 bases, with 12 bases between them. Full variable domain (outside the CDR3, taken from reference TRBV19 and TRBJ2-7): DGGITQSPKYLFRKEGQNVTLSCEQNLNHDAMYWYRQDPGQGLRLIYYSQIVNDFQKGDIAEGYSVSREKKESFPLTVTSAQKNPTAFYLCASSIALQSSYEQYFGPGTRLTVT.

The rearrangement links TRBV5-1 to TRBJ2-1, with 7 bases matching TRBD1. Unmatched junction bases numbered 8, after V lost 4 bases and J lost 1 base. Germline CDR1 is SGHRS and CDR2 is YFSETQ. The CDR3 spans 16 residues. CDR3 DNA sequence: TGCGCCAGCAGCCCTCAAGGGACAGATTCCTACAATGAGCAGTTCTTC. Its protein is CASSPQGTDSYNEQFF.

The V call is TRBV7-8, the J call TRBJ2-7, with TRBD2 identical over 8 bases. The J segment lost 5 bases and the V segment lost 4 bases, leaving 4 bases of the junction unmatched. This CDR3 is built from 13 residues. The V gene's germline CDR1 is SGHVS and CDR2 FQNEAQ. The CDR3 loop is CASSSGGVDEQYF. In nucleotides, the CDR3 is TGTGCCAGCAGCTCGGGGGGGGTGGACGAGCAGTACTTC.

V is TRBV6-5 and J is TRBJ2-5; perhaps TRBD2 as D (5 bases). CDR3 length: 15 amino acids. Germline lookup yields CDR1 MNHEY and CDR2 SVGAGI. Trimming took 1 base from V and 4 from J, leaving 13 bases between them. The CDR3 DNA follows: TGTGCCAGCAGTTACTTCCCCGGGGTCGCAGAGACCCAGTACTTC. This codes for CASSYFPGVAETQYF.

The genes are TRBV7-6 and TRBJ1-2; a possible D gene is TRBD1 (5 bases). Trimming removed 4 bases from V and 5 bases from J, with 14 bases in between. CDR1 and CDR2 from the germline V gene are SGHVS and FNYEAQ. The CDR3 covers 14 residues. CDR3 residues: CASSSLDSTYGYTF. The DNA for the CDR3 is TGTGCCAGCAGCTCCCTAGACAGCACGTATGGCTACACCTTC. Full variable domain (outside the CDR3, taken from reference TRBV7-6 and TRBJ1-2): GAGVSQSPRYKVTKRGQDVALRCDPISGHVSLYWYRQALGQGPEFLTYFNYEAQQDKSGLPNDRFSAERPEGSISTLTIQRTEQRDSAMYRCASSSLDSTYGYTFGSGTRLTVV.

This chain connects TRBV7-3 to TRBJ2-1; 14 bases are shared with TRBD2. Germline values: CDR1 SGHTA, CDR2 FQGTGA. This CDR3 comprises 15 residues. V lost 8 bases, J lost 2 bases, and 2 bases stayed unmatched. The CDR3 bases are TGTGCCAGCGCGGGACTAGCGGGGGCCTACAATGAGCAGTTCTTC. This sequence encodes CASAGLAGAYNEQFF.

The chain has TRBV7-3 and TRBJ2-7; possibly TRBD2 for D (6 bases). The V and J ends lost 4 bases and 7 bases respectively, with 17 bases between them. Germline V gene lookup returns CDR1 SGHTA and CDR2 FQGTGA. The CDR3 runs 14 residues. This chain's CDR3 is CASSSVGGLSEQYF. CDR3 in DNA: TGTGCCAGCAGCTCCGTTGGGGGACTTAGTGAGCAGTACTTC.

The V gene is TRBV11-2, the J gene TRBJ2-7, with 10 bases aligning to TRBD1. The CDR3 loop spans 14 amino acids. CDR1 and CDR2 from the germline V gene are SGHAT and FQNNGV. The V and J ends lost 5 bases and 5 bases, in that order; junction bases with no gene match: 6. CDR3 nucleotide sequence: TGTGCCAGCAGCCCGGACAGGGGGAGTAACGAGCAGTACTTC. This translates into CASSPDRGSNEQYF. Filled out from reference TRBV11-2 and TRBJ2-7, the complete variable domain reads EAGVAQSPRYKIIEKRQSVAFWCNPISGHATLYWYQQILGQGPKLLIQFQNNGVVDDSQLPKDRFSAERLKGVDSTLKIQPAKLEDSAVYLCASSPDRGSNEQYFGPGTRLTVT.

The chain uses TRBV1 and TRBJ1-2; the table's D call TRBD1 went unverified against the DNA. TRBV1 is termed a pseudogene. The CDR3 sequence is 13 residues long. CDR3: CTSSLRVIGGYTF. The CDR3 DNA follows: TGCACCAGCAGCCTCAGGGTAATAGGAGGCTACACCTTC.

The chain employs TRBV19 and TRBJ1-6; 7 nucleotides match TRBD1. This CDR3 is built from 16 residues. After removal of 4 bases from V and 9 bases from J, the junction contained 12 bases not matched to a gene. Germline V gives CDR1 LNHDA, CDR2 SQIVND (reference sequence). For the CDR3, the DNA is TGTGCCAGTAGTACGCACAGGGGTTTTGAAGGTTCACCCCTCCACTTT. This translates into CASSTHRGFEGSPLHF.

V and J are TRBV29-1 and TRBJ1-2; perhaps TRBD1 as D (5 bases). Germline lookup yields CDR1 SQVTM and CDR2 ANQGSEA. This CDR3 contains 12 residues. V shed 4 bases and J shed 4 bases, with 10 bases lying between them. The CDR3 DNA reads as TGCAGCGTTGTAGGGGCTGCCTATGGCTACACCTTC. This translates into CSVVGAAYGYTF.

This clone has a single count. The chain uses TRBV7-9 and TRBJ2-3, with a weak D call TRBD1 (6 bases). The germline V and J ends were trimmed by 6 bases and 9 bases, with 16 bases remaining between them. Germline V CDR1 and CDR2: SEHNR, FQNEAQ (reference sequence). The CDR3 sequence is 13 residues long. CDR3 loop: CASRFLQGMTQYF. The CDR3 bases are TGTGCCAGCAGGTTCTTACAGGGCATGACGCAGTATTTT.

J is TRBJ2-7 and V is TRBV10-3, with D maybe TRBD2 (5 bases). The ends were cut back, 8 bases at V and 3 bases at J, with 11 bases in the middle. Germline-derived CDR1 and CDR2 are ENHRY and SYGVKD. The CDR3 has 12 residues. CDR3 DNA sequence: TGTGCCATCTCCGGACGGGACTACGAGCAGTACTTC. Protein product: CAISGRDYEQYF.

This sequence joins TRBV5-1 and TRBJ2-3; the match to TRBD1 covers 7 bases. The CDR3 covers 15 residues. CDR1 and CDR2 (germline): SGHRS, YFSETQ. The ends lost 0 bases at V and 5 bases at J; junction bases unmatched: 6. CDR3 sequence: CASSLVQGLGDTQYF. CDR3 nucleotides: TGCGCCAGCAGCTTGGTACAGGGGCTTGGAGATACGCAGTATTTT.

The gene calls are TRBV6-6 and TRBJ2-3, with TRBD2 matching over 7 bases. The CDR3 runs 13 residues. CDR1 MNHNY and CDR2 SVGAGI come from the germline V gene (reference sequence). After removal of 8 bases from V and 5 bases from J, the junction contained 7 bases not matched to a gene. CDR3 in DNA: TGTGCCAGCTCGACTAGCATGGGAGATACGCAGTATTTT. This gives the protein CASSTSMGDTQYF.

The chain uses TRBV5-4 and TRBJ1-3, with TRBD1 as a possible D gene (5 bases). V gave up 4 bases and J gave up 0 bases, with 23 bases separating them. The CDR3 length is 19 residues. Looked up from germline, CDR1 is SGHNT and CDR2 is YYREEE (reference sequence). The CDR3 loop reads CASSLPVGGDSGSGNTIYF. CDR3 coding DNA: TGTGCCAGCAGCCTCCCTGTCGGGGGGGACTCCGGCTCTGGAAACACCATATATTTT.

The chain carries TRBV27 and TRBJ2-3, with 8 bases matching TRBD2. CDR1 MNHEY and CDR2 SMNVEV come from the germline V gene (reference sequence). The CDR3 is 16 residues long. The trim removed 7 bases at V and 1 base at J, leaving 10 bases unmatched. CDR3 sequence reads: CASTGGELFRTDTQYF. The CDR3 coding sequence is TGTGCCAGCACCGGGGGGGAGCTGTTTCGCACAGATACGCAGTATTTT.

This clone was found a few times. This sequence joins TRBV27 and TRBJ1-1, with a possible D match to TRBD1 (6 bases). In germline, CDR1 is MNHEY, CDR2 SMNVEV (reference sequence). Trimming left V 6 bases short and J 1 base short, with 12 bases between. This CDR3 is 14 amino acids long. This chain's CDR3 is CASRPNRANTEAFF. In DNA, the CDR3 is TGTGCCAGCAGACCGAACAGGGCGAACACTGAAGCTTTCTTT.

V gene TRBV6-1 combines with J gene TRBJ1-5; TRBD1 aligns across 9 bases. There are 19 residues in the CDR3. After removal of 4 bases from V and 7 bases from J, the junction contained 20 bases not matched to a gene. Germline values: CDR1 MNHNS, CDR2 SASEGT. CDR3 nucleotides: TGTGCCAGCAGTGGAACGGTACCGGGACAGGGAACTCTTATGCAGCCCCAGCATTTT. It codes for CASSGTVPGQGTLMQPQHF.

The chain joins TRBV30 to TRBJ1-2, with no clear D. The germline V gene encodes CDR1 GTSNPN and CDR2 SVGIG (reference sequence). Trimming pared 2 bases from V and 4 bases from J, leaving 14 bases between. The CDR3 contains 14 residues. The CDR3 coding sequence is TGTGCCTGGAGTTATATACATCGAACCTATGGCTACACCTTC. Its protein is CAWSYIHRTYGYTF.

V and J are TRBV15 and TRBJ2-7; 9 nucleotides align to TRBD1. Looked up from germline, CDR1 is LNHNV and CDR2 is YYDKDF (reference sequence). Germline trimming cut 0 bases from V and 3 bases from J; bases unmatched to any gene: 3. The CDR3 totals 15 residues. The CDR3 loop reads CATSRDPGQGYEQYF. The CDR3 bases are TGTGCCACCAGCAGAGATCCGGGACAGGGCTACGAGCAGTACTTC.

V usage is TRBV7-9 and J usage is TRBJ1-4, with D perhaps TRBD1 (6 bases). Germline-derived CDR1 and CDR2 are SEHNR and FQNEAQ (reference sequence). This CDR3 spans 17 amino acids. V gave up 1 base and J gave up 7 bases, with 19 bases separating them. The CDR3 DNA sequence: TGTGCCAGCAGCTTAGTGGATGTTTACAGGGTGCCTGAAAAACTGTTTTTT. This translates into CASSLVDVYRVPEKLFF.